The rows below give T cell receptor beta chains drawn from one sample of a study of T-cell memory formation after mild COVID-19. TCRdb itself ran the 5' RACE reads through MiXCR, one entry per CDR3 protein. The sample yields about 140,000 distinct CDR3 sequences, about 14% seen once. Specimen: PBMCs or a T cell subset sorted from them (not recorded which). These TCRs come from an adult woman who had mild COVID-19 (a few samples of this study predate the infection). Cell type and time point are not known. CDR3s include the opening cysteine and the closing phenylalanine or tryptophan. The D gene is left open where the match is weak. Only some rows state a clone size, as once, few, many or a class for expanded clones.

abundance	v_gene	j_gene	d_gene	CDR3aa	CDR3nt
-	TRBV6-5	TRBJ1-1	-	CASTKDREAFF	TGTGCCAGCACCAAGGACAGAGAAGCTTTCTTT
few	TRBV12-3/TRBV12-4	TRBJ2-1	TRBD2	CASNGGRGLADYNEQFF	TGTGCCAGCAACGGGGGACGAGGGCTAGCGGACTACAATGAGCAGTTCTTC
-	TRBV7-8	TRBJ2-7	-	CASSLESGGSYEQYF	TGTGCCAGCAGCTTAGAAAGTGGGGGATCCTACGAGCAGTACTTC
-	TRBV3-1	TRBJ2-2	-	CASSHRLSSVVGELFF	TGTGCCAGCAGCCATCGACTTTCTAGCGTAGTCGGGGAGCTGTTTTTT
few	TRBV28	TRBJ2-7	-	CASSFTDSSYEQYF	TGTGCCAGCAGTTTCACGGACAGCTCCTACGAGCAGTACTTC
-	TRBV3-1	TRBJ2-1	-	CASSQGFADSGFF	TGTGCCAGCAGCCAAGGATTCGCGGACAGTGGTTTCTTC
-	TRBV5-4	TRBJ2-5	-	CASSSDGSETQYF	TGTGCCAGCAGTTCGGACGGTTCAGAGACCCAGTACTTC
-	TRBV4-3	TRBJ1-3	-	CASSQGVAGGSGNTIYF	TGCGCCAGCAGCCAAGGTGTAGCGGGAGGCTCTGGAAACACCATATATTTT
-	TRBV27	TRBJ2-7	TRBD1	CASSLATGVYEQYF	TGTGCCAGCAGTCTCGCGACAGGGGTGTACGAGCAGTACTTC
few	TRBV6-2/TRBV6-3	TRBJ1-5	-	CASSKGLHQPQHF	TGTGCCAGCAGCAAGGGCCTTCATCAGCCCCAGCATTTT
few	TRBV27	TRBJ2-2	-	CASSLFDSGNTGELFF	TGTGCCAGCAGTTTATTCGACTCAGGGAACACCGGGGAGCTGTTTTTT
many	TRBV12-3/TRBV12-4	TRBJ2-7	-	CASSLSGVEQYF	TGTGCCAGCAGTTTATCCGGAGTCGAGCAGTACTTC
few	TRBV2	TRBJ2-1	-	CASSEGTLSSYNEQFF	TGTGCCAGCAGTGAAGGGACTTTGAGCTCCTACAATGAGCAGTTCTTC
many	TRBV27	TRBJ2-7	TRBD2	CASSATGTSGLYEQYF	TGTGCCAGCAGCGCGACCGGGACTAGCGGCCTCTACGAGCAGTACTTC
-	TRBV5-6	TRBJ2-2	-	CASSGRYGELFF	TGTGCCAGCAGCGGGAGGTACGGGGAGCTGTTTTTT
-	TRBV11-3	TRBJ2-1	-	CASSVYSVGGDGYEQFF	TGTGCCAGCAGCGTATACTCCGTGGGGGGAGATGGCTATGAGCAGTTCTTC
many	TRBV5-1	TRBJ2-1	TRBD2	CASSLFRGLAGASSYNEQFF	TGCGCCAGCAGCTTGTTTCGCGGACTAGCGGGAGCAAGCTCCTACAATGAGCAGTTCTTC
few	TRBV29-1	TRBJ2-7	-	CSAGGDYEQYF	TGCAGCGCTGGAGGGGACTACGAGCAGTACTTC
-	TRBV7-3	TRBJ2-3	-	CASSSTKDIPDTQYF	TGTGCCAGCAGCTCTACAAAGGACATCCCAGATACGCAGTATTTT
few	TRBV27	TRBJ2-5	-	CASAGGGETQYF	TGTGCCAGCGCCGGAGGGGGAGAGACCCAGTACTTC
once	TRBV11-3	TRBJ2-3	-	CASSPGLSPTDTQYF	TGTGCCAGCAGCCCAGGACTCTCCCCCACAGATACGCAGTATTTT
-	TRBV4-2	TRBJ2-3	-	CASSQEERSTDTQYF	TGTGCCAGCAGCCAAGAAGAGCGGAGCACAGATACGCAGTATTTT
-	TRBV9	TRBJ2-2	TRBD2	CASSSTSGGPTGELFF	TGTGCCAGCAGCAGTACTAGCGGGGGGCCCACCGGGGAGCTGTTTTTT
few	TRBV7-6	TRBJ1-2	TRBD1	CASSSQFQGQGIGGYTF	TGTGCCAGCAGCTCTCAATTCCAGGGACAGGGTATTGGTGGCTACACCTTC
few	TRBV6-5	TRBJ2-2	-	CASRAGSGELFF	TGTGCCAGCAGGGCAGGATCCGGGGAGCTGTTTTTT
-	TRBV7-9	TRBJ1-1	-	CAIYFGAPMTPHTEAFF	TGTGCCATCTACTTCGGGGCCCCCATGACCCCCCACACTGAAGCTTTCTTT
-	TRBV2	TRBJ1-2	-	CASSRPGSPNYGYTF	TGTGCCAGCAGCCGCCCGGGGAGTCCTAACTATGGCTACACCTTC
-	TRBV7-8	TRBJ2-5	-	CASSFGFSAQETQYF	TGTGCCAGCAGCTTCGGATTTAGTGCCCAAGAGACCCAGTACTTC
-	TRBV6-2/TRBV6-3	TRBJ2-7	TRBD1	CASSSYTGGIDEQYF	TGTGCCAGCAGTTCCTATACAGGGGGCATTGACGAGCAGTACTTC
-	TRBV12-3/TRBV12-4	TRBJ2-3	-	CAAALGLSGNTDTQYF	TGTGCCGCCGCCTTGGGGCTTTCCGGGAACACAGATACGCAGTATTTT
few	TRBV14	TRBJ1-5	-	CASSQSDRVSNQPQHF	TGTGCCAGCAGCCAATCTGACCGGGTTAGCAATCAGCCCCAGCATTTT
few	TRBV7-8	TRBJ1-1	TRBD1	CASSLGWTGENTEAFF	TGTGCCAGCAGCTTAGGGTGGACAGGAGAGAACACTGAAGCTTTCTTT
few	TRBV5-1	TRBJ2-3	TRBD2	CASRTSGGTGSPDTQYF	TGCGCCAGCAGGACTAGCGGGGGGACGGGGTCCCCAGATACGCAGTATTTT
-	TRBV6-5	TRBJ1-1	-	CASSYSQGNTEAFF	TGTGCCAGCAGTTACTCACAGGGGAACACTGAAGCTTTCTTT
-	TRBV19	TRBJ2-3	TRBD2	CASSGRASADTQYF	TGTGCCAGTAGCGGGAGGGCGAGCGCAGATACGCAGTATTTT
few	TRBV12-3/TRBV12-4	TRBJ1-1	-	CASSFSQGPEAFF	TGTGCCAGCAGTTTTTCACAGGGTCCTGAAGCTTTCTTT
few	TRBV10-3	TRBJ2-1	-	CAIRAGTRNEQFF	TGTGCCATCAGAGCCGGGACAAGGAATGAGCAGTTCTTC
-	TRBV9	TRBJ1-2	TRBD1	CASSETPGTGLGYTF	TGTGCCAGCAGCGAGACACCAGGGACAGGTCTTGGCTACACCTTC
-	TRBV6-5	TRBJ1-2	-	CASSNRPNYGYTF	TGTGCCAGCAGTAACCGCCCGAACTATGGCTACACCTTC
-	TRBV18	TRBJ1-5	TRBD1	CASSYMGGAGGQPQHF	TGTGCCAGCTCTTATATGGGGGGCGCAGGGGGCCAGCCCCAGCATTTT
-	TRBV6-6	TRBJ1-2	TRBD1	CASTLPGTGSLNGYTF	TGTGCCAGCACTTTGCCCGGGACAGGGAGCTTGAATGGCTACACCTTC
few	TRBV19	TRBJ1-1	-	CASSTQPGGNTEAFF	TGTGCCAGTAGTACGCAACCTGGGGGTAACACTGAAGCTTTCTTT